The next 22 T cell receptor beta chains were all read from a single sample in a study of monozygotic twins with inflammatory bowel disease. From the 5' RACE reads, TCRdb lists one entry per CDR3 protein and no DNA. The sample spans under 150,000 distinct CDR3 sequences; the ten largest clones claim 2% to 3%. The sequenced material came from blood. The receptors originated from a human donor with ulcerative colitis or Crohn's disease, or a healthy co-twin of an affected twin (not recorded which).

This chain uses TRBV5-1 with TRBJ1-5; no DNA is available, so the TRBD1 call from TCRdb remains unchecked. Germline loops: CDR1 SGHRS, CDR2 YFSETQ. This CDR3 region has 17 residues. Here the CDR3 reads CASSFSPQGTSNQPQHF.

This chain connects TRBV5-1 to TRBJ1-1; TCRdb indicates TRBD1, and absent DNA this call remains unverified. The CDR3 has 16 amino acids. In germline, CDR1 is SGHRS, CDR2 YFSETQ. CDR3 sequence reads: CASSSNPDRVGTEAFF.

The gene calls are TRBV5-1 and TRBJ2-3. The CDR3 runs 15 residues. In germline, CDR1 is SGHRS, CDR2 YFSETQ. The CDR3 sequence is CASSLGLRLLDTQYF.

The chain joins TRBV4-3 to TRBJ2-4; TCRdb selects TRBD2, and the lack of DNA leaves this call unchecked. The CDR3 extends over 16 amino acids. In germline, CDR1 is LGHNA, CDR2 YSLEER. CDR3 sequence reads: CASSQDLRGGGDIQYF.

The chain uses TRBV7-2 and TRBJ1-3; TCRdb lists TRBD1, though no DNA is available to test this call. This CDR3 spans 16 amino acids. Germline V gene sequence: CDR1 SGHTA, CDR2 FQGNSA. The chain's CDR3 is CASSLGAGAPGNTIYF.

This sequence joins TRBV19 and TRBJ2-7; there is no DNA to check the TCRdb D call of TRBD1. Germline values: CDR1 LNHDA, CDR2 SQIVND (reference sequence). CDR3 length equals 14 residues. The chain's CDR3 is CASSMWPGPYEQYF.

The gene calls are TRBV7-7 and TRBJ2-7; TCRdb returns TRBD1, unconfirmable since there is no DNA. This CDR3 spans 14 amino acids. The V gene's germline CDR1 is SSHAT and CDR2 FNYEAQ (reference sequence). The CDR3 sequence: CASSPWGAGYEQYF.

The chain employs TRBV18 and TRBJ2-7; TCRdb proposes TRBD2, but this gene call is untestable without DNA. Germline loops: CDR1 KGHSH, CDR2 LQKENI. The CDR3 length is 13 residues. CDR3: CASSQSPAYEQYF.

V usage is TRBV5-4 and J usage is TRBJ2-2. The germline V gene has CDR1 SGHNT and CDR2 YYREEE (reference sequence). The length of the CDR3 is 14 residues. The CDR3 sequence is CASSLALNTGELFF.

This chain connects TRBV29-1 to TRBJ2-3; lacking DNA, the TRBD1 call made by TCRdb goes unchecked. Germline V gene data show CDR1 as SQVTM and CDR2 as ANQGSEA. This CDR3 spans 13 amino acids. CDR3 amino acids: CSAFGQHTDTQYF.

The V call is TRBV12-3 or TRBV12-4, the J call TRBJ2-1; TCRdb's D call, TRBD1, is unchecked because there is no DNA. The CDR3 is 15 amino acids. The CDR3: CASSTRGGSYNEQFF.

The V call is TRBV12-3 or TRBV12-4, the J call TRBJ1-5; TCRdb proposes TRBD1, but this gene call is untestable without DNA. This CDR3 has 14 amino acids. The CDR3 reads CASSLWGHNQPQHF.

This sequence joins TRBV5-1 and TRBJ2-7; TCRdb's D call, TRBD1, is unchecked because there is no DNA. This CDR3 region has 14 residues. Germline V gives CDR1 SGHRS, CDR2 YFSETQ. The CDR3 protein is CASSLGRVRDEQYF.

The CDR3 sequence is CASTIGSGKQFF. The chain couples TRBV6-5 to TRBJ2-1. The length of the CDR3 is 12 residues. From germline, CDR1 is MNHEY and CDR2 SVGAGI.

V gene TRBV5-4 combines with J gene TRBJ1-1; TCRdb indicates TRBD1, and absent DNA this call remains unverified. Germline V gene lookup returns CDR1 SGHNT and CDR2 YYREEE (reference sequence). This CDR3 has 15 residues. The CDR3 region is CASNRGDRANTEAFF.

The chain couples TRBV5-1 to TRBJ2-7; TCRdb names TRBD2, which stays unverified in the absence of DNA. CDR3 length: 16 amino acids. Looked up from germline, CDR1 is SGHRS and CDR2 is YFSETQ. The chain's CDR3 is CASSPTQTAAGYEQYF.

V usage is TRBV20-1 and J usage is TRBJ2-2. This CDR3 is 12 amino acids long. Germline loops: CDR1 DFQATT, CDR2 SNEGSKA (reference sequence). The CDR3 is CSARADSGELFF.

J is TRBJ2-7 and V is TRBV12-3 or TRBV12-4; TCRdb lists TRBD1, though no DNA is available to test this call. The CDR3 extends over 15 amino acids. The CDR3 sequence is CASSRTGGGGYEQYF.

The chain joins TRBV12-3 or TRBV12-4 to TRBJ2-7; TCRdb designates TRBD1, a call that cannot be tested without DNA. The CDR3 contains 15 residues. The CDR3 sequence: CASSLRGRGDREQYF.

J is TRBJ1-1 and V is TRBV15. Germline V gene lookup returns CDR1 LNHNV and CDR2 YYDKDF (reference sequence). The CDR3 is 16 residues long. CDR3 sequence reads: CATSRDLSRGRAEAFF.

The chain uses TRBV18 and TRBJ1-4; the TRBD1 assignment by TCRdb is unverifiable without DNA. CDR1 KGHSH and CDR2 LQKENI come from the germline V gene. The CDR3 is 13 residues long. The CDR3 region is CASSPETGEKLFF.

The V gene is TRBV7-3, the J gene TRBJ2-1; TCRdb picks TRBD2, but there is no DNA to check that call. In germline, CDR1 is SGHTA, CDR2 FQGTGA. This CDR3 has 15 amino acids. The CDR3 protein is CASSPTSGGDNEQFF.